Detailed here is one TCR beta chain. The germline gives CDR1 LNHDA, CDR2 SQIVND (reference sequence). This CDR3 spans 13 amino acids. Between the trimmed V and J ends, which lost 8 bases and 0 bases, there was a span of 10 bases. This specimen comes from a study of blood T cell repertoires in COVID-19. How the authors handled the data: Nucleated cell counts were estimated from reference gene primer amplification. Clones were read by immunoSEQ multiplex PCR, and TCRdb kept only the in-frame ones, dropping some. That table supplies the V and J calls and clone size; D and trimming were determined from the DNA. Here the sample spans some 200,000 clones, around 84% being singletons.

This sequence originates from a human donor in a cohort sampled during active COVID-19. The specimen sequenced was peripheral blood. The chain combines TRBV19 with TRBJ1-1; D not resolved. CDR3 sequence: CASVQLMNTEAFF. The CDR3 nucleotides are TGTGCCAGTGTACAGCTCATGAACACTGAAGCTTTCTTT.